This is a list of T cell receptor beta chains from one sample in a study of blood T cells in healthy people across ages. MiXCR, run by TCRdb on the 5' RACE reads, gives a single entry per CDR3 protein. The sample includes over 1,500,000 distinct CDR3 sequences, about two fifths seen only once; the top ten take 23%. Sequencing input: blood. The receptors here all came from a human donor in good health. The conserved cysteine and the conserved F or W are not part of the CDR3 here. The size field is filled for only some rows; it gives once, few, many or a size class.

cdr3_aa j_call v_call cdr3_length clone_size
SALRGGDIQY TRBJ2-4 TRBV20-1 10 many
ASSKGANVLT TRBJ2-6 TRBV5-1 10 .
ASSNHGQGDNEKLF TRBJ1-4 TRBV12-3/TRBV12-4 14 .
ASSDPVNQPQH TRBJ1-5 TRBV6-1 11 few
ASSFTIGGETQY TRBJ2-5 TRBV6-1 12 .
ATSRWGRDGSQPQH TRBJ1-5 TRBV15 14 few
ASSQVSNTEAF TRBJ1-1 TRBV4-3 11 many
ASSLVPGAGMYEQF TRBJ2-1 TRBV7-2 14 few
ASSLAPIAGYT TRBJ1-2 TRBV6-2/TRBV6-3 11 .
ASSPTGQEQPQH TRBJ1-5 TRBV7-9 12 once
ASSLTKLPPSYEQY TRBJ2-7 TRBV5-5 14 .
ASSKGQLNTGELF TRBJ2-2 TRBV7-2 13 .
ASSLEGQLYQPQH TRBJ1-5 TRBV5-1 13 few
ASSPWGNSYEQY TRBJ2-7 TRBV9 12 .
ASRDLVGGAFEQY TRBJ2-7 TRBV28 13 .
ASSEGPSGVETQY TRBJ2-5 TRBV6-1 13 few
ASSQVGLSTDTQY TRBJ2-3 TRBV4-1 13 few
ASSSPSREGAGVKTGELF TRBJ2-2 TRBV11-3 18 .
ASSFGDLSYEQY TRBJ2-7 TRBV5-5 12 few
ASSYAGTAHNEQF TRBJ2-1 TRBV7-2 13 .
ATSRDRNQGSKNIQY TRBJ2-4 TRBV15 15 .
ANSSLQETQY TRBJ2-5 TRBV7-2 10 .
AISESGTGSIYYGYT TRBJ1-2 TRBV10-3 15 .
ASSLLGTGLSTDTQY TRBJ2-3 TRBV27 15 few
ASSQDGQGADTQY TRBJ2-3 TRBV4-1 13 .
AGRRWGYGYT TRBJ1-2 TRBV6-5 10 .
ASSQDLAGGQETQY TRBJ2-5 TRBV4-2 14 few
ASIKAGTDTQY TRBJ2-3 TRBV6-6 11 .
ASSLESSCYGYT TRBJ1-2 TRBV7-9 12 .
ASSRGGGRHETQY TRBJ2-5 TRBV11-2 13 .
ASSLTGGSSGGYYNEQF TRBJ2-1 TRBV27 17 .
SVASPGEPNYGYT TRBJ1-2 TRBV29-1 13 .
ASSHPGTASNEKLF TRBJ1-4 TRBV4-3 14 .
ASSQLGGRAVGYNEQF TRBJ2-1 TRBV3-1 16 .
ASSQDIENQQY TRBJ2-4 TRBV14 11 .
ASSLGGESSYEQY TRBJ2-7 TRBV5-6 13 .
ASSQDGRSYEQY . TRBV4-3 12 once
SARESGIQKAF TRBJ1-1 TRBV20-1 11 .
ASSPRYGGLETQY TRBJ2-5 TRBV4-3 13 few
SARVSSRESYNEQF TRBJ2-1 TRBV20-1 14 .